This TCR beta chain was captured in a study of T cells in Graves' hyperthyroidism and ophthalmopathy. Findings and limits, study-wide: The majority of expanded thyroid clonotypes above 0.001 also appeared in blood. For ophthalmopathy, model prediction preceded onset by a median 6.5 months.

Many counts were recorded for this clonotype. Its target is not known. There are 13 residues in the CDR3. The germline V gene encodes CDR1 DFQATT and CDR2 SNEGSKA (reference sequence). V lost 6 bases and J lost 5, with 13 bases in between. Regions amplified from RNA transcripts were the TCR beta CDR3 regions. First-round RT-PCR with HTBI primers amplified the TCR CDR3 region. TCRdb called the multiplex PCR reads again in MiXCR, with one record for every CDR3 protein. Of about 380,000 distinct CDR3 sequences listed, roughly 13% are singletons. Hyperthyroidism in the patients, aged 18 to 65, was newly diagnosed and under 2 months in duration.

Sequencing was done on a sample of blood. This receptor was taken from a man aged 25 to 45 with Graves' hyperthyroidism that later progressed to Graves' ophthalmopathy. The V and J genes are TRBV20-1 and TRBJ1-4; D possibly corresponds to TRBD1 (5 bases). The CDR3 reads CSAIGTRNEKLFF. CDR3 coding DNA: TGCAGTGCGATCGGGACGAGGAATGAAAAACTGTTTTTT.